Sequencing of this T cell receptor beta chain was carried out in a study of beta chain features in type 1 diabetes. Study-level background: In age, gender and cell yields, patients were similar to healthy donors. Study-level results: Cells carrying high TCR expression could end up over-represented when cDNA is sequenced.

As to this clone: Its target is not known.

By way of CD45RO/CCR7/CD25/CD127/CD95/CD27, the CD4+ regulatory, stem cell-like memory, central memory and naive cells were sorted. The CDR3 is 15 amino acids. V trimming: 3 bases; J trimming: 5 bases; junction bases outside the gene matches: 5. From germline, CDR1 is SGHTA and CDR2 FQGNSA. Sequencing targeted expressed TCRB transcripts, as all isolated RNA had been reverse transcribed. Sequencing was performed with immunoSEQ multiplex PCR; in TCRdb, only in-frame clones are kept and a portion is missing. In the table there are hundreds of thousands of clones, about 32% of which are singletons. Specimen: naive CD4+ T cells from blood. This sequence joins TRBV7-2 and TRBJ2-7; 12 nucleotides line up with TRBD2. The clonotype originates from a man aged 18 to 35 in good health. CDR3 region: CASSFRLAGAHEQYF. CDR3 DNA sequence: TGTGCCAGCAGCTTTCGACTAGCGGGAGCTCACGAGCAGTACTTC. Drawing the rest from reference TRBV7-2 and TRBJ2-7, the complete variable domain is GAGVSQSPSNKVTEKGKDVELRCDPISGHTALYWYRQSLGQGLEFLIYFQGNSAPDKSGLPSDRFSAERTGGSVSTLTIQRTQQEDSAVYLCASSFRLAGAHEQYFGPGTRLTVT.